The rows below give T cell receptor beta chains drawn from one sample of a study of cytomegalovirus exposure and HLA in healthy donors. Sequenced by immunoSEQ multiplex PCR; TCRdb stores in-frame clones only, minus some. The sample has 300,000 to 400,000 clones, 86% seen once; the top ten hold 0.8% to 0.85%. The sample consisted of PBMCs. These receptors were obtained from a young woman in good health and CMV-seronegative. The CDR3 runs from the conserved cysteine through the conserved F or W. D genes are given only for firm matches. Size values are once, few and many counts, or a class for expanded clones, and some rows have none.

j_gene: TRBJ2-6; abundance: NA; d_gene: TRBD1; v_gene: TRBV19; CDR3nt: TGTGCCACCGACAGGGGTTGGGGCCTTGGGGCCAACGTCCTGACTTTC; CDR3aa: CATDRGWGLGANVLTF
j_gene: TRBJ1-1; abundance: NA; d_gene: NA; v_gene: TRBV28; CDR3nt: TGTGCCAGCAGTTCCACAGGCCACACTGAAGCTTTCTTT; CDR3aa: CASSSTGHTEAFF
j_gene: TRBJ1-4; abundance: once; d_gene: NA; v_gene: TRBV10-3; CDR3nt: TGTGCCATCAGCCCTGGGGGCGCGACTAATGAAAAACTGTTTTTT; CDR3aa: CAISPGGATNEKLFF
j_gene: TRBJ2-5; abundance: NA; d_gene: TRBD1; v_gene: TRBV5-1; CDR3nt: TGCGCCAGCAGCTCGAAGCCGGGACAGGGACTAGAGACCCAGTACTTC; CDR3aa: CASSSKPGQGLETQYF
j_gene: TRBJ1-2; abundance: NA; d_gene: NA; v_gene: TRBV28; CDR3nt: TGTGCCAGCAGTTCAAGAGGAATCTATGGCTACACCTTC; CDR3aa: CASSSRGIYGYTF
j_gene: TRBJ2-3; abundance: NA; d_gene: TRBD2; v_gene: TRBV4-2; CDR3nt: TGTGCCAGCAGCCAAGATCAAGCGGGGGGATATTTAGATACGCAGTATTTT; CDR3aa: CASSQDQAGGYLDTQYF
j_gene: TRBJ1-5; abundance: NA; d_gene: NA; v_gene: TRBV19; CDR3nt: TGTGCCAGTAGTATGGCGGCTTATAGCAATCAGCCCCAGCATTTT; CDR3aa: CASSMAAYSNQPQHF
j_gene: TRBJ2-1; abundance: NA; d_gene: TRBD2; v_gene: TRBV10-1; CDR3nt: TGCGCCAGCAGTGAGGTCCCCTCTGCTAGCGGGGGTTGGAATGAGCAGTTCTTC; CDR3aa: CASSEVPSASGGWNEQFF
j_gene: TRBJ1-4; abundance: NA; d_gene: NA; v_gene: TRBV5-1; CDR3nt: TGCGCCAGCAGCTTGGAACGCGGCATGAAACTGTTTTTT; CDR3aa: CASSLERGMKLFF
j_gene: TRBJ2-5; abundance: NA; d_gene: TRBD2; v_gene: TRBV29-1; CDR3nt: TGCAGCGTTGAAAAAACAGCGGGAAGAGGTCAAGAGACCCAGTACTTC; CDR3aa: CSVEKTAGRGQETQYF
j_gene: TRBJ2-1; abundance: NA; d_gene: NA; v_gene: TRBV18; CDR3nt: TGTGCCAGCTCATCTTGGACTATCAATGAGCAGTTCTTC; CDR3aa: CASSSWTINEQFF
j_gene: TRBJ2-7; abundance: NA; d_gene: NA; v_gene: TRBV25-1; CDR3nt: TGTGCCAGCAGTGCCCTCGGGACTGACTACGAGCAGTACTTC; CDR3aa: CASSALGTDYEQYF
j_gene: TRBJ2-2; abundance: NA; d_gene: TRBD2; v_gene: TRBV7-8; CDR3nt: TGTGCCAGCAGCTTAGGTACTAGCGGTTACAAAACCGGGGAGCTGTTTTTT; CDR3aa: CASSLGTSGYKTGELFF
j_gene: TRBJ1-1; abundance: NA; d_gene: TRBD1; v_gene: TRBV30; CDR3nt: TGTGCCTGGACCGGACAGGGTGGGCGGAACACTGAAGCTTTCTTT; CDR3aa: CAWTGQGGRNTEAFF
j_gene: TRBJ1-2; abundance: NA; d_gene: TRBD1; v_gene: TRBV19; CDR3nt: TGTGCCAGTCAACCTTGGACAGGTGATAATGGCTACACCTTC; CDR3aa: CASQPWTGDNGYTF
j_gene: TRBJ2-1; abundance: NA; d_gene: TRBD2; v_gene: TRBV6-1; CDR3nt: TGTGCCAGCAGTGTGCTAGCGGGACTCAATGAGCAGTTCTTC; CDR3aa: CASSVLAGLNEQFF
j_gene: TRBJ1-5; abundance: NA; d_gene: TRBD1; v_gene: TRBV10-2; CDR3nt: TGCGCCAGCAGTGCAGGGGGCCTGGACAATCAGCCCCAGCATTTT; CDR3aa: CASSAGGLDNQPQHF
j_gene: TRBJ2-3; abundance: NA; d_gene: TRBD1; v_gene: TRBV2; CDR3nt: TGTGCCAGCAGCGCGGACAGGGGGCAATCAGATACGCAGTATTTT; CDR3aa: CASSADRGQSDTQYF
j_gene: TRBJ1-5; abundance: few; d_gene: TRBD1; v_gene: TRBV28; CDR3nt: TGTGCCAGCAGGGGGACAGGGGGCTTAGGGAATCAGCCCCAGCATTTT; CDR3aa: CASRGTGGLGNQPQHF
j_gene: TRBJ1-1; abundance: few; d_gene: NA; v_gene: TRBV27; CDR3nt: TGTGCCAGCAGTCAGATCATGAACACTGAAGCTTTCTTT; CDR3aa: CASSQIMNTEAFF
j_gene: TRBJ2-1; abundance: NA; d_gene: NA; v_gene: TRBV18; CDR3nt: TGTGCCAGCTCACCTGAGACAAGTTACAATGAGCAGTTCTTC; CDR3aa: CASSPETSYNEQFF
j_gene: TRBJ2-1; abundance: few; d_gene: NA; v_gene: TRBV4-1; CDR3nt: TGCGCCAGCAGCCCACAGGGAAATGAGCAGTTCTTC; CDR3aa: CASSPQGNEQFF
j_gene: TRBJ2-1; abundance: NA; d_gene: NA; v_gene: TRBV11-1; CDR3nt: TGTGCCAGCAGCTCCGGGACTCTCTCACTTAATGAGCAGTTCTTC; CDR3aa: CASSSGTLSLNEQFF
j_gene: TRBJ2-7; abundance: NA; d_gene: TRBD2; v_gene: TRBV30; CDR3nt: TGTGCCTGGAGCGCCGTTATAGCGGGTAACTCCTACGAGCAGTACTTC; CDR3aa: CAWSAVIAGNSYEQYF
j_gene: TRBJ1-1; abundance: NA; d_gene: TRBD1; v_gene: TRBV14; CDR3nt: TGTGCCAGCAGCCAAGACGGGACAGGGGCTCTCACTGAAGCTTTCTTT; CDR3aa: CASSQDGTGALTEAFF
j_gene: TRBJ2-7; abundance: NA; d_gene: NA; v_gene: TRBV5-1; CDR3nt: TGCGCCAGCAGCTTGGGGTCGGGATCGACCTACGAGCAGTACTTC; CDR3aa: CASSLGSGSTYEQYF
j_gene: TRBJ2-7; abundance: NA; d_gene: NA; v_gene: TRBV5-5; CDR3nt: TGTGCCAGCAGATCCGGGACAACTGTCTACGAGCAGTACTTC; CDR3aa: CASRSGTTVYEQYF
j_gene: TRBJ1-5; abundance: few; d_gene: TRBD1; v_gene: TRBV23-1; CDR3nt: TGCGCCAGCATATCATATGGACAGGGGGCTCAGCCCCAGCATTTT; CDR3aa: CASISYGQGAQPQHF
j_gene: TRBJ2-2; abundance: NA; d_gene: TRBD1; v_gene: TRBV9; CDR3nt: TGTGCCAGCAGCGGACGGACAGGGGGGATCACCGGGGAGCTGTTTTTT; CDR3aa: CASSGRTGGITGELFF
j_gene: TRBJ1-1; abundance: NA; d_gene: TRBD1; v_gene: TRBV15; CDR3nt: TGTGCCACCACCAAGGGACAGGGGGCTATCATAACTGAAGCTTTCTTT; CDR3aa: CATTKGQGAIITEAFF
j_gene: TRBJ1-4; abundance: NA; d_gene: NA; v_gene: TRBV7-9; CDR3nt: TGTGCCAGCAGCTTAACAGGCCGGGGGGAAAAACTGTTTTTT; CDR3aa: CASSLTGRGEKLFF
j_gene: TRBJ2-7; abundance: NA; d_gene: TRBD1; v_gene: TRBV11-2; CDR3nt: TGTGCCAGCAGCTTACCTACAGGGGGCAGGCGCTACGAGCAGTACTTC; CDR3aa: CASSLPTGGRRYEQYF
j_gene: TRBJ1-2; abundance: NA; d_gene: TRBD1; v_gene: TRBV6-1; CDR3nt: TGTGCCAGCAGTGAAGCCACGACAGGGAGCTATGGCTACACCTTC; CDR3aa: CASSEATTGSYGYTF
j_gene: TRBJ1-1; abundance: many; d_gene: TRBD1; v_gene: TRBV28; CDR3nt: TGTGCCAGCAGCGCAAGGGGGGACAGGGCAAGGGGAACTTTCTTT; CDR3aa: CASSARGDRARGTFF
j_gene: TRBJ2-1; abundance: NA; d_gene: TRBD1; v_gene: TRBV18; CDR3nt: TGTGCCAGCTCACCGACAGGGGGCTTCTACAATGAGCAGTTCTTC; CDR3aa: CASSPTGGFYNEQFF
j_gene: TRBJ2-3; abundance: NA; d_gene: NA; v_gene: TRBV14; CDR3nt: TGTGCCAGCAGCCAATCTTCGGGAGTGAGGGGAGATACGCAGTATTTT; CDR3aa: CASSQSSGVRGDTQYF
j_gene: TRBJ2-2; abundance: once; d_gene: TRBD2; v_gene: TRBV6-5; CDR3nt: TGTGCCAGCAGTTACCTGACTAGCAGGTACACCGGGGAGCTGTTTTTT; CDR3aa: CASSYLTSRYTGELFF
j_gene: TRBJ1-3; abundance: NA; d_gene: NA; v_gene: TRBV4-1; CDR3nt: TGCGCCAGCAGCCAAGACTCAGTTAAGATGTACACCATATATTTT; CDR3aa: CASSQDSVKMYTIYF
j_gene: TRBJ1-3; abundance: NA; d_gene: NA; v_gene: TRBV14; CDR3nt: TGTGCCAGCAGCGAAATCCGAGGGTACTCTGGAAACACCATATATTTT; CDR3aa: CASSEIRGYSGNTIYF
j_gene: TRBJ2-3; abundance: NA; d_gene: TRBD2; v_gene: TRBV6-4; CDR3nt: TGTGCCAGCAGAAGGACTAGCGGGAGCACAGATACGCAGTATTTT; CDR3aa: CASRRTSGSTDTQYF
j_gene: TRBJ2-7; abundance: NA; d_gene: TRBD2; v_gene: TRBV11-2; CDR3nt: TGTGCCAGCAGCTTAGCCACCGGGACTAGCGCCTACGAGCAGTACTTC; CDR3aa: CASSLATGTSAYEQYF
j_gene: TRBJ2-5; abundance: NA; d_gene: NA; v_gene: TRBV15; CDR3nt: TGTGCCACCAGCCGTTATAGCCAGGGGAAAGAGACCCAGTACTTC; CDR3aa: CATSRYSQGKETQYF
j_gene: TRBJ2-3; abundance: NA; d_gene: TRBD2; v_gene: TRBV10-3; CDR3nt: TGTGCCATCAGTGGGGAGACTAGCGCCCGTACGCAGTATTTT; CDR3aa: CAISGETSARTQYF
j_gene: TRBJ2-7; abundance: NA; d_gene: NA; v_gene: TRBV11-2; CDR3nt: TGTGCCAGCAGCTTGCCAGGGGCAGGCGAGCAGTACTTC; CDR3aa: CASSLPGAGEQYF
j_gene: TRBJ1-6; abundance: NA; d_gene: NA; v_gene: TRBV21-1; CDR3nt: TGTGCCAGCAGCAACCTAACAGGGGGCCAGAGAATGCCACCCCTCCACTTT; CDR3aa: CASSNLTGGQRMPPLHF
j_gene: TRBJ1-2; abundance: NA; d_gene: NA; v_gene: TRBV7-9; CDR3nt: TGTGCCAGCAGCTTACAGGCGGGTGCCTATGGCTACACCTTC; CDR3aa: CASSLQAGAYGYTF
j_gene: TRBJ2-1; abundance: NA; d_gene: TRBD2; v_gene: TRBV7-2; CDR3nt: TGTGCCAGCAGCTTAACGATTGGGAGGGGGCAGTTCTTC; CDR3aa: CASSLTIGRGQFF
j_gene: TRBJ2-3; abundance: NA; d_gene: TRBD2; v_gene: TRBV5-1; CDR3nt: TGCGCCAGCAGCTATAGGCCCCGACTGGGCGGGAGGGGATCAGTGGGCACAGATACGCAGTATTTT; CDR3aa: CASSYRPRLGGRGSVGTDTQYF
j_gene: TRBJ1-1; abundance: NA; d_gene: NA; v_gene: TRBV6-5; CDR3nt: TGTGCCAGCAGTTATGGGGGCGAATTTATGTACACTGAAGCTTTCTTT; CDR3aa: CASSYGGEFMYTEAFF
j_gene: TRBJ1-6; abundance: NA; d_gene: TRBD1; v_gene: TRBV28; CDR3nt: TGTGCCAGCAGAACGACCGGGACAGGGAGGGTGAATTCACCCCTCCACTTT; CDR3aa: CASRTTGTGRVNSPLHF
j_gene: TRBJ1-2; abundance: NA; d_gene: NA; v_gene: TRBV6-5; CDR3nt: TGTGCCAGCAGTTACGGGAGGGGCTATGGCTACACCTTC; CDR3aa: CASSYGRGYGYTF
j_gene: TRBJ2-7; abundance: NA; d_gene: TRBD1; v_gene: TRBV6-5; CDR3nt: TGTGCCAGCAGTTACAGCTCAGGGGGAAGTTACGAGCAGTACTTC; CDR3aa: CASSYSSGGSYEQYF
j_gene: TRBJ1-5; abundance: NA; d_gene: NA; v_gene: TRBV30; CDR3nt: TGTGCCTGGGAAGGAGACAGAAATCAGCCCCAGCATTTT; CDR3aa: CAWEGDRNQPQHF